This T cell receptor beta chain comes out of a study of monozygotic twins with cystic fibrosis listed by TCRdb under 2021. Describing the broader study: Barcoded libraries were prepared from approximately 3 micrograms of fragmented DNA with around 15 PCR cycles. To gauge how much genetics shapes V and J gene usage, the researchers compared TCR beta repertoires both within and across 16 monozygotic twin pairs who have cystic fibrosis. The cohort comprised ten female and six male twin pairs aged roughly 2.0 to 40 years, median approximately 8.8 years, mostly children and adolescents. Twins were ranked among around 990 cohort participants for weight-for-height and FEVPerc (FEV1 disease centile) on the day of blood sampling. Data for three of the twin pairs had already been reported earlier in a different context.

Measured from the cysteine to the phenylalanine, the CDR3 is 12 residues long. Of the read, only the CDR3 DNA is kept; its 36 bases are in frame from base 1. The V end loses 3 bases and the J end loses 4 bases, and a stretch of 3 bases separates them. The germline V gene supplies CDR1 SGHVS and CDR2 FQNEAQ. The twin pairs came from the European Cystic Fibrosis Twin and Sibling Study Cohort, which recruited patients from 150 or so CF clinics across 14 European countries. Zygosity and CFTR genotype were verified in-house, and zygosity was tested by multiplex PCR of nine short tandem repeat loci. Each twin gave a peripheral blood sample, and clinical parameters were documented on that same day of blood sampling. Phenol/chloroform extraction was used to isolate genomic DNA from peripheral blood cells, and the DNA was then kept in TE buffer at 4 degrees C. TCR beta CDR3 regions were amplified by multiplex PCR with the immunoSEQ immune profiling system according to the manufacturer's instructions. Sequencing was performed on an Illumina NextSeq system. In the authors' own workflow: Sequence data were processed on the immunoSEQ Analyzer platform, and clonality was computed as the square root of Simpson's index of productive rearrangements. Jensen-Shannon distance served as the measure of similarity in V and J usage, while OLGA was used to compute CDR3 generation probabilities. The immuneACCESS database (August 2020) and VDJdb (December 2020) were searched for shared CDR3 sequences. This is the immuneACCESS table as TCRdb keeps it, with only in-frame sequences that have V and J called. A part of the clones is gone; compared with another copy, unresolved V genes explain less than half, and the rest is unexplained. The V and J calls and clone size were taken over from that table, and D and trimming were inferred from the DNA. For this sample the table gives about 9,600 clones, of which over 80% were detected only once. The ten largest clones capture more than 4.5% of the sample.

As regards this clone: The target of this receptor is not known. The sample holds no much larger clone one base away, and base qualities are not on file.

Here is what the overall study found, with its caveats: Simpson clonality was generally low (median about 0.0095), suggesting a naive-dominated repertoire, with higher clonality in the most severely affected patients. V gene usage was most similar to the co-twin in 13 of 16 pairs, and J usage was most similar to the co-twin in 8 of 16 pairs, which suggests genetic constraints. Significantly higher nucleotide-identical clonotype sharing was observed within monozygotic CF twin pairs than between unrelated CF individuals (P = 0.000026, Mann-Whitney). Only a small cohort was studied, and no association of shared CDR3 numbers with age, concordance or disease severity was found.

The V and J segments used are TRBV7-8 and TRBJ2-2; no D gene call is confident. The sequenced material came from blood. The receptor was derived from a boy between 2 and 10 years old with cystic fibrosis. The CDR3 protein is CASSFFTGELFF. The nucleotide sequence reads TGTGCCAGCAGCTTCTTCACCGGGGAGCTGTTTTTT.